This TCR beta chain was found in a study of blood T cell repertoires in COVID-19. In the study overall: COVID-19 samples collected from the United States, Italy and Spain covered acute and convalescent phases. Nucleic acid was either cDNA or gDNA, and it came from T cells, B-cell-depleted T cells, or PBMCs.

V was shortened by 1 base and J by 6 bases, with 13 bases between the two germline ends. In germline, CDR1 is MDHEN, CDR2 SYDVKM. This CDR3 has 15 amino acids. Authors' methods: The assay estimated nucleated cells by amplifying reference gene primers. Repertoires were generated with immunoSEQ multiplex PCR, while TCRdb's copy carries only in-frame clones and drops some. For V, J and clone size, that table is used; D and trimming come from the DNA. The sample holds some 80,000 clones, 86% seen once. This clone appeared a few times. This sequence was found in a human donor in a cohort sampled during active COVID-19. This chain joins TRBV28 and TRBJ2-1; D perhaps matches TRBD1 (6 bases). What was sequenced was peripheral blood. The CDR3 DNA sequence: TGTGCCAGCAGTTTATCTATGGGGGCTAGCAATGAGCAGTTCTTC. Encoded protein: CASSLSMGASNEQFF.